The sequence of this T cell receptor beta chain was determined in a study of T-cell reconstitution after alpha-beta-depleted transplantation in children (dated by TCRdb to the mid-2010s). Context from the whole study: T-cell immune reconstitution after TCRalphabeta/CD19-depleted allogeneic hematopoietic cell transplantation in children was quantitatively tracked in the study by means of TCR repertoire profiling.

Measured from the cysteine to the phenylalanine, the CDR3 is 12 residues long. Solely the CDR3 DNA is kept, with 36 bases framed from the first base. The germline V gene provides CDR1 SQVTM and CDR2 ANQGSEA. V sheds 3 bases and J sheds 1 base, leaving 5 bases between their ends. The sample's treatment or condition label, in plain terms: allogeneic hematopoietic cell transplantation with graft depleted of TCRalphabeta T cells and CD19 B cells. TCRalphabeta/CD19-depleted allogeneic hematopoietic cell grafts were given to the transplant recipients, all of whom were children. Libraries came from PCR. TCRdb lists the instrument as Illumina HiSeq 2500. TCR libraries were prepared with molecular barcoding, using unique molecular identifiers to normalize TCRbeta repertoire quantification. TCRdb reran the public reads through fastp at Q25 and MiXCR, keeping productive beta chains. Rows with a matching CDR3 protein are joined into one entry that keeps the most common DNA and genes. The sample table shows fewer than 700,000 distinct CDR3 sequences, and 20% to 25% are seen once. 14% of the sample is held by the ten biggest clonotypes.

This clonotype has ten or more counts. Its antigen is currently not known. No per-base quality is available; no much larger clone lies one base away. Overall results and qualifications from the work: Over subsequent months, a decline in hyperexpanded clone frequencies was noted, and after one year, T-cell counts and TCRbeta diversity were mostly ascribed to newly produced T cells. Apparently early alphabetaT-cell count recovery about two months after transplant reportedly relied on only several hundred rapidly expanded clones derived from non-depleted graft cells. The high TCRbeta diversity at day 60 in some patients was ascribed to recipient T cells and intrathymic progenitors that had survived conditioning.

The sequence derives from a boy under three years old who had a stem cell transplant for acute myeloid leukemia, so the T cells may come from the graft donor. Sample: PBMCs, mostly from graft donor cells, taken 360 days after TCRalphabeta/CD19-depleted stem cell transplant. The receptor chain draws on TRBV29-1 and TRBJ2-3, with the D gene call left open. The CDR3 region: CSVEEGTDTQYF. The bases are TGCAGCGTTGAGGAAGGCACAGATACGCAGTATTTT.